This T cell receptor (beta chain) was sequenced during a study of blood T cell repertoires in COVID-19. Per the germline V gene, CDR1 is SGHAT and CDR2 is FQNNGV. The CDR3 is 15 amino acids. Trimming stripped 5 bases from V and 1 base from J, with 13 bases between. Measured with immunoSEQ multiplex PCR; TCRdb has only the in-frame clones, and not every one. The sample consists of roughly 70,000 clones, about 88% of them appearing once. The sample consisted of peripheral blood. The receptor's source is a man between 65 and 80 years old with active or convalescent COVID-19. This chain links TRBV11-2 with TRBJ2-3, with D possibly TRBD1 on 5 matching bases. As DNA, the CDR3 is TGTGCCAGCAGCCCTCGACAGCGAGGCACAGATACGCAGTATTTT. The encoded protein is CASSPRQRGTDTQYF.